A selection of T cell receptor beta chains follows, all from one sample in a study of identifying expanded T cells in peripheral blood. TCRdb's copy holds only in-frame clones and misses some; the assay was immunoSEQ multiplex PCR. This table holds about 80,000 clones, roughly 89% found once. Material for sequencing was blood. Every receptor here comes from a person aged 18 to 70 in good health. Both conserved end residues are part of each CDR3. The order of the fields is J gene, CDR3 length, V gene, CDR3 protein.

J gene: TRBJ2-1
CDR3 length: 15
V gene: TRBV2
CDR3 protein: CASSKEAGAYNEQFF

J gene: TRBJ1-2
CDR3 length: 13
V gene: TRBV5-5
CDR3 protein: CASSPQQGPGYTF

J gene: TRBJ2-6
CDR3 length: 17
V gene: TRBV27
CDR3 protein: CASSLRTDLSGANVLTF

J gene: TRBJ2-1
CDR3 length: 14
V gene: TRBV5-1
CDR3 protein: CASSLVGPYNEQFF

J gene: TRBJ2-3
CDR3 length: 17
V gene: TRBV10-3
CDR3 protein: CAASLGGGVSSTDTQYF

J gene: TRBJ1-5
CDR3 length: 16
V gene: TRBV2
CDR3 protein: CASSAEGFNSNQPQHF

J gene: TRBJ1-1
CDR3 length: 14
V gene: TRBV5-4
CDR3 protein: CASRRQGGNTEAFF

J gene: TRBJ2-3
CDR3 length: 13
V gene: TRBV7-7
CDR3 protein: CASSFRGGDTQYF

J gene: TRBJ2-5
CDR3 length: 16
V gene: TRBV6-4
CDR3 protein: CASKTRLVVNQETQYF

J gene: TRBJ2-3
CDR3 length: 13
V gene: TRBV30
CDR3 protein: CAWVRGGADTQYF

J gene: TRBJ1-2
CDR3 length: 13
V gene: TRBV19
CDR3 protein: CASDWAANYGYTF

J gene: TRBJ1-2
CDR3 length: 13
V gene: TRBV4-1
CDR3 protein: CASSQDLTTAYTF

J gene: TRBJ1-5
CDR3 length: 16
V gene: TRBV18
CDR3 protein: CASSPGRQYSNQPQHF

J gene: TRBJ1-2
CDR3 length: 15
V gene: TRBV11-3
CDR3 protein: CASSSSLGTGYGYTF

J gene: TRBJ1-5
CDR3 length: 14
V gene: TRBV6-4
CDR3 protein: CASILRLNNQPQHF

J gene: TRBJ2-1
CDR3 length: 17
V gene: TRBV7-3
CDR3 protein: CASSLGPTRSSYNEQFF

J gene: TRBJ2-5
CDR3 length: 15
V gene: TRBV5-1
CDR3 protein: CASSLAGDRGETQYF

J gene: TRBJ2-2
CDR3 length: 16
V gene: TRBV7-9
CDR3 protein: CASSRRRGAQAGELFF

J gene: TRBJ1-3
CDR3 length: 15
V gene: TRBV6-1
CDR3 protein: CASSLQGFPGNTIYF

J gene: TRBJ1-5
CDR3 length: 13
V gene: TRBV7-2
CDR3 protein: CASSSRPSEPQHF

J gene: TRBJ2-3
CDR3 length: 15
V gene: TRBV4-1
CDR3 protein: CASSPLAASGDTQYF

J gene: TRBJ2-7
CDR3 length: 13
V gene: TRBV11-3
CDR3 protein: CASSFGRTYEQYF

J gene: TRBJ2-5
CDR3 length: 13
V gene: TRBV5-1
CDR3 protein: CASSVGQDETQYF

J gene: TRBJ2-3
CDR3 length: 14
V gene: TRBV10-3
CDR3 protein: CAISEIGSSDTQYF

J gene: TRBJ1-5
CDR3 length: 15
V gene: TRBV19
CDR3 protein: CASTQTGRGNQPQHF

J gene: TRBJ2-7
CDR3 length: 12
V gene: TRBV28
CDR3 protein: CASSLSGGEQYF

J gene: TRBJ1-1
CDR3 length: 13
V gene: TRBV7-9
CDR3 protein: CATQLQPGTEAFF

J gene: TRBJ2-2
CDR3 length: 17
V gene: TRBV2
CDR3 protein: CASSERLPGQGTGELFF

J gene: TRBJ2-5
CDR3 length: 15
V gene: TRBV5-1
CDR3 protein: CASSWRTVDQETQYF

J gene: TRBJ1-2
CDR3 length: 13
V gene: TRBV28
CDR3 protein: CASSLHRVYGYTF

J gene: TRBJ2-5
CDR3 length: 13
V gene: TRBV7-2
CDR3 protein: CASSSGVAETQYF

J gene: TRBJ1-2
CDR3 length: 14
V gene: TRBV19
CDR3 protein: CASRPGGRDDGYTF

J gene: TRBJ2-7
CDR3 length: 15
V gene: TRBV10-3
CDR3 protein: CAITRSGTGSEEQYF

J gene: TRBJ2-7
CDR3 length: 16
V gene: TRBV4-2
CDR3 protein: CASSQVGGRPPYEQYF

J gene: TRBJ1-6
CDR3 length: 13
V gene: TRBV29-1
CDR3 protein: CSVGQTNNSPLHF

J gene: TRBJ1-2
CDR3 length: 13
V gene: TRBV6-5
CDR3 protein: CASRRGLGSGYTF

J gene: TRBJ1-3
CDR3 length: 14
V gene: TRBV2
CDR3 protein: CASSLQGSGNTIYF

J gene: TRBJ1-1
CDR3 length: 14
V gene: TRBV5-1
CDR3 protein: CASRWTGRNTEAFF

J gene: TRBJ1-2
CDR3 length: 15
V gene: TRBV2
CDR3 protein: CASSPPPNGFYGYTF

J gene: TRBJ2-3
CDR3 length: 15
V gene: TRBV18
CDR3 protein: CASSPRVLAGDTQYF

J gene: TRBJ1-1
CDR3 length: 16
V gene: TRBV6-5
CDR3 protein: CASSYSRTGGNTEAFF

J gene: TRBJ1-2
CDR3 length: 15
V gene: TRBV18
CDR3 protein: CASSLDSTGPYGYTF

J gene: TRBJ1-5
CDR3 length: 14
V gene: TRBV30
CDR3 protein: CPLGTANRNQPQHF

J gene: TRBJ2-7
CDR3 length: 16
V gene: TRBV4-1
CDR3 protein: CASSQDSRTGVHEQYF

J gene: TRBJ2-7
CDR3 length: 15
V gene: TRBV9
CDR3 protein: CASSYTGDPSGEQYF

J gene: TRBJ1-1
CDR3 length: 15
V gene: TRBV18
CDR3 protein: CATYGGSTGGTEAFF

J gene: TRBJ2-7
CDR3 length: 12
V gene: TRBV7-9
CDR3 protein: CASSDSSYEQYF

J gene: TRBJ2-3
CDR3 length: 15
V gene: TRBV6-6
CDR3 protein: CASTPAEMRTDTQYF